This TCR beta chain originates from a study of human T cells and chemical hapten exposure. Study context: The sensitizer, 2% DPC, was used on around 2 cm by around 2 cm of upper inner arm skin. Variability of per-sample TCR yields stemmed mainly from small differences in pooled library volume. General observations from the study: Significantly greater numbers of large CDR3 similarity clusters came from expanded TCRs than from controls. TCRs above 1 in 1000 frequency stayed constant with DPC sensitization.

The time point denotes: patch test 2, 6 weeks after DPC sensitization. Treatment described: therapeutic diphenylcyclopropenone sensitization with weekly scalp DPC. Germline loops: CDR1 MNHNS, CDR2 SASEGT. This CDR3 comprises 12 residues. The V and J ends lost 7 bases and 9 bases, in that order; junction bases with no gene match: 6. MiXCR, run by TCRdb on the RACE reads, gives a single entry per CDR3 protein. The table lists about 50,000 distinct CDR3 sequences, 9.9% of them singletons, with 1.5% to 2% in the top ten. This clonotype appeared a few times. As yet, its antigen is unknown. This TCR derives from a woman aged 50 to 60 with alopecia areata. Some clones in this sample may be carry-over from other donors' samples. The starting material was whole blood, obtained in connection with sensitization to the hapten diphenylcyclopropenone (DPC). The chain carries TRBV6-1 and TRBJ1-5; TRBD1 matches 7 bases. The CDR3 loop reads CASKGAARPQHF. Here the CDR3 DNA reads TGTGCCAGCAAGGGGGCTGCGCGGCCCCAGCATTTT.